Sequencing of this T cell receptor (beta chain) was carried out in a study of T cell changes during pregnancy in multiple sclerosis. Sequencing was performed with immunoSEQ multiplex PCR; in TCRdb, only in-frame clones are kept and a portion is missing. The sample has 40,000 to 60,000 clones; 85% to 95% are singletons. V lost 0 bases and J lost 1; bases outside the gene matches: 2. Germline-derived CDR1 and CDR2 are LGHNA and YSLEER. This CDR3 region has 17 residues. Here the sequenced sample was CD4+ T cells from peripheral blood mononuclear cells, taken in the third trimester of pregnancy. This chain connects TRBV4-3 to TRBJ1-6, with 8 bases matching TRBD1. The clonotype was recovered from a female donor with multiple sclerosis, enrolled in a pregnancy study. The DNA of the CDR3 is TGCGCCAGCAGCCAAGATCAGGGGGCATCCTATAATTCACCCCTCCACTTT. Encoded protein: CASSQDQGASYNSPLHF.